The 5 T cell receptor beta chains below all came from one sample that was sequenced in a study of blood T cell repertoires in COVID-19. Method: immunoSEQ multiplex PCR; TCRdb's copy keeps in-frame clones and lacks some. The table lists a few hundred thousand clones, 87% of them singletons. The sample comprised peripheral blood. These receptors came from a man aged 45-65 years with active or convalescent COVID-19.

The DNA for the CDR3 is TGTGCCAGCAGGAGGGGTTGGGTCGGGGGGGCCACAGATACGCAGTATTTT. Protein sequence: CASRRGWVGGATDTQYF. The J gene is TRBJ2-3, the V gene TRBV27; TRBD2 matches 8 bases. The V gene end was trimmed by 6 bases and the J gene end by 2 bases; junction bases not matched to a gene: 13. This CDR3 comprises 17 residues. The V gene's germline CDR1 is MNHEY and CDR2 SMNVEV (reference sequence).

The chain carries TRBV10-3 and TRBJ1-1, with D tentatively TRBD1 (5 bases). Deletions cut 5 bases from V and 2 bases from J, with 15 bases between. Germline V lookup: CDR1 ENHRY, CDR2 SYGVKD. The length of the CDR3 is 15 residues. The CDR3 DNA reads as TGTGCCATCAGTCAAAGACAGCGATCCAACACTGAAGCTTTCTTT. Translated, it gives CAISQRQRSNTEAFF.

This clone was seen a handful of times. The chain combines TRBV19 with TRBJ1-5; TRBD1 matches at 7 bases. The germline V gene has CDR1 LNHDA and CDR2 SQIVND (reference sequence). The CDR3 totals 14 residues. With 10 bases clipped from V and 2 bases from J, the junction kept 8 bases outside the gene matches. Here the CDR3 reads CATKTGAGNQPQHF. The CDR3 bases are TGTGCCACCAAAACAGGGGCGGGCAATCAGCCCCAGCATTTT. The full variable domain, in which reference TRBV19 and TRBJ1-5 provide the parts outside the CDR3, is DGGITQSPKYLFRKEGQNVTLSCEQNLNHDAMYWYRQDPGQGLRLIYYSQIVNDFQKGDIAEGYSVSREKKESFPLTVTSAQKNPTAFYLCATKTGAGNQPQHFGDGTRLSIL.

V and J are TRBV7-2 and TRBJ1-4; D gene uncertain. CDR1 is SGHTA, CDR2 FQGNSA, per germline. The CDR3 extends over 12 amino acids. The V gene lost 5 bases and the J gene lost 7 bases, with 8 bases spanning the gap. The CDR3 here is CASSPNSEKLFF. The CDR3 nucleotides are TGTGCCAGCAGCCCCAACTCTGAAAAACTGTTTTTT.

V is TRBV24-1 and J is TRBJ1-2; 9 bases map to TRBD1. Germline V gene sequence: CDR1 KGHDR, CDR2 SFDVKD. The length of the CDR3 is 13 residues. V gave up 7 bases and J gave up 2 bases; unmatched junction bases: 1. The CDR3 sequence: CATSGQGNYGYTF. CDR3 nucleotide sequence: TGTGCCACCAGCGGACAGGGGAACTATGGCTACACCTTC.